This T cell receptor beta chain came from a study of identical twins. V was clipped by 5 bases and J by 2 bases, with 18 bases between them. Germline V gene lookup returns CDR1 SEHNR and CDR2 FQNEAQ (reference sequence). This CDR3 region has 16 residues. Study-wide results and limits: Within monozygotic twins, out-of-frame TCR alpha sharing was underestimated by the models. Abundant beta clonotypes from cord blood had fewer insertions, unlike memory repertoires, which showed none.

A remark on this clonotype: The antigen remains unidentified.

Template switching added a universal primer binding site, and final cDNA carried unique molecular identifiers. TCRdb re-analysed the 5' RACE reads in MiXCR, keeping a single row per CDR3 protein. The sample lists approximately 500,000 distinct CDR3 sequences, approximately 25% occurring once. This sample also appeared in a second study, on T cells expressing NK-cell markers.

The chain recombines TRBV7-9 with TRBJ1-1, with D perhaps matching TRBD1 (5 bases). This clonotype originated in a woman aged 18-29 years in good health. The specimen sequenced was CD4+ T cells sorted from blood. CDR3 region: CASSPGRDSFNTEAFF. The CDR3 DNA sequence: TGTGCCAGCAGCCCCGGACGCGACAGCTTTAACACTGAAGCTTTCTTT.